This T cell receptor (beta chain) was sequenced during a study of cytomegalovirus exposure and HLA in healthy donors. In the PCR, 60 Vbeta and 13 Jbeta primers were used. Clones were read by immunoSEQ multiplex PCR, and TCRdb kept only the in-frame ones, dropping some. The table shows approximately 150,000 clones, with about three quarters occurring only once. The V end lost 1 base, the J end lost 7 bases, and 8 bases lay between the germline ends. This CDR3 has 12 residues. Per germline, CDR1 GTSNPN and CDR2 SVGIG (reference sequence). The chain is built from TRBV30 and TRBJ1-5; D uncertain. The sequencing sample was made of PBMCs. This sequence originates from a woman in her twenties or thirties in good health and CMV-seronegative. CDR3 sequence: CAWSDGGQPQHF. In DNA form, the CDR3 reads TGTGCCTGGAGTGATGGAGGGCAGCCCCAGCATTTT. Drawing the rest from reference TRBV30 and TRBJ1-5, the complete variable domain is SQTIHQWPATLVQPVGSPLSLECTVEGTSNPNLYWYRQAAGRGLQLLFYSVGIGQISSEVPQNLSASRPQDRQFILSSKKLLLSDSGFYLCAWSDGGQPQHFGDGTRLSIL.